The 6 T cell receptor beta chains given below trace back to one sample, sequenced in a study of long-term antiretroviral therapy in people with HIV. Samples were assayed with immunoSEQ v3.0 at survey level. This table comes from immunoSEQ multiplex PCR, and its TCRdb copy is limited to in-frame clones, with some not included. The table lists 30,000 to 35,000 clones, around 79% of them singletons. Sequenced material: unsorted PBMCs, taken 3 years after starting antiretroviral therapy. These receptors originate from a man in his forties or fifties with HIV.

The genes are TRBV7-2 and TRBJ2-7; TRBD1 might be the D (5 bases). Germline V lookup: CDR1 SGHTA, CDR2 FQGNSA. The CDR3 is 14 amino acids. V shed 1 base and J shed 6 bases, with 13 bases lying between them. CDR3 bases: TGTGCCAGCAGCTTAGAGGGCAGGGTAGGCGAGCAGTACTTC. This codes for CASSLEGRVGEQYF. Based on the CDR3 plus reference TRBV7-2 and TRBJ2-7, the full variable domain is GAGVSQSPSNKVTEKGKDVELRCDPISGHTALYWYRQSLGQGLEFLIYFQGNSAPDKSGLPSDRFSAERTGGSVSTLTIQRTQQEDSAVYLCASSLEGRVGEQYFGPGTRLTVT.

J is TRBJ2-7 and V is TRBV7-2; 8 bases fit TRBD1. Germline values: CDR1 SGHTA, CDR2 FQGNSA. This CDR3 is 15 amino acids long. With V trimmed by 5 bases and J by 7 bases, 13 bases remained unmatched. The CDR3 is CASSPTGQVNLEQYF. The CDR3 DNA is TGTGCCAGCAGCCCGACGGGACAGGTTAATTTGGAGCAGTACTTC. Supplemented by reference TRBV7-2 and TRBJ2-7, the full variable domain reads GAGVSQSPSNKVTEKGKDVELRCDPISGHTALYWYRQSLGQGLEFLIYFQGNSAPDKSGLPSDRFSAERTGGSVSTLTIQRTQQEDSAVYLCASSPTGQVNLEQYFGPGTRLTVT.

The chain recombines TRBV30 with TRBJ2-1; TRBD2 matches 14 bases. There are 14 residues in the CDR3. CDR1 is GTSNPN and CDR2 is SVGIG in the germline V gene (reference sequence). With V trimmed by 7 bases and J by 10 bases, 9 bases remained unmatched. The CDR3 here is CAYPGTSGSREQFF. In nucleotides, the CDR3 is TGTGCCTACCCCGGGACTAGCGGGAGCAGGGAGCAGTTCTTC.

This rearrangement joins TRBV18 to TRBJ2-1; TRBD2 is a possible D gene (6 bases). CDR1 is KGHSH, CDR2 LQKENI, per germline. Trimming removed 3 bases from V and 0 bases from J, with 12 bases in between. The CDR3 spans 16 residues. CDR3: CASSPLPGGSYNEQFF. CDR3 coding DNA: TGTGCCAGCTCACCTCTACCCGGGGGCTCCTACAATGAGCAGTTCTTC.

The chain is built from TRBV7-6 and TRBJ1-6; D ambiguous. Trimming left V 5 bases short and J 7 bases short, with 12 bases between. The CDR3 contains 14 residues. Germline V gene lookup returns CDR1 SGHVS and CDR2 FNYEAQ. The CDR3 reads CASSAQLHNSPLHF. The CDR3, as DNA: TGTGCCAGCAGCGCCCAGCTCCACAATTCACCCCTCCACTTT.

The rearrangement uses TRBV5-1 and TRBJ2-7, with 7 bases identical to TRBD1. The CDR3 contains 15 residues. Germline-derived CDR1 and CDR2 are SGHRS and YFSETQ. Trimming removed 5 bases from V and 2 bases from J; junction bases left unmatched: 10. CDR3 sequence reads: CASSQSSTGPYEQYF. The CDR3 DNA sequence: TGCGCCAGCAGTCAATCGTCGACAGGGCCCTACGAGCAGTACTTC.